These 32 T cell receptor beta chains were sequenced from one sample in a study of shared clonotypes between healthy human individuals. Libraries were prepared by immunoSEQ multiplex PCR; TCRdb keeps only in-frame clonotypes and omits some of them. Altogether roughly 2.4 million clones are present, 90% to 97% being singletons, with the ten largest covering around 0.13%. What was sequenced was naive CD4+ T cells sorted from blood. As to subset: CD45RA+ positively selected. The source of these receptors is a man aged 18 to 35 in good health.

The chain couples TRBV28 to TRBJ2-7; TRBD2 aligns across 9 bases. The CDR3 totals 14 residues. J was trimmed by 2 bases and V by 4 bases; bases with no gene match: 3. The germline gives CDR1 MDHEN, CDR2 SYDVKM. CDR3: CASSSGTSPYEQYF. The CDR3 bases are TGTGCCAGCAGTTCCGGGACTAGCCCCTACGAGCAGTACTTC.

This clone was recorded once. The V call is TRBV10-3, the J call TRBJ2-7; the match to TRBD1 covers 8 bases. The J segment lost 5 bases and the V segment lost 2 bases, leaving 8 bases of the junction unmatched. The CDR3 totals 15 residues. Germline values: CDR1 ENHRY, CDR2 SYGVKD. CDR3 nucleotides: TGTGCCATCAGTGAGGGTTTTTCAGGGGGCCACGAGCAGTACTTC. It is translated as CAISEGFSGGHEQYF.

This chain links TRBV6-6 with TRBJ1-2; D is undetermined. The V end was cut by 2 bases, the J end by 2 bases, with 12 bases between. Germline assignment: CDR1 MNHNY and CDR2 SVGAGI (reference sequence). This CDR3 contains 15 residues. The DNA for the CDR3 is TGTGCCAGCAGTTACCCGAGGACGGGGAACTATGGCTACACCTTC. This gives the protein CASSYPRTGNYGYTF.

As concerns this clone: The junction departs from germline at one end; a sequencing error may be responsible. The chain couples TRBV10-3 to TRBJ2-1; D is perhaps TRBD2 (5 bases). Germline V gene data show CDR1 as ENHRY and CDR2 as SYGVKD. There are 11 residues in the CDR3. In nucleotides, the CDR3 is TGTGCCATCAGTGAGGGAGGTGAGGAGTTCTTC. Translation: CAISEGGEEFF.

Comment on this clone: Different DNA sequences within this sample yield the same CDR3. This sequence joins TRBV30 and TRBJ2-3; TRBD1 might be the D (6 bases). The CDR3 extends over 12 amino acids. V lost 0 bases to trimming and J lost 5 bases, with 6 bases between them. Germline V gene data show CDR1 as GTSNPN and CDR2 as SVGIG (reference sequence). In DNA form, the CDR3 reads TGTGCCTGGAGTGTACAGGGAGATACGCAGTATTTT. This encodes CAWSVQGDTQYF.

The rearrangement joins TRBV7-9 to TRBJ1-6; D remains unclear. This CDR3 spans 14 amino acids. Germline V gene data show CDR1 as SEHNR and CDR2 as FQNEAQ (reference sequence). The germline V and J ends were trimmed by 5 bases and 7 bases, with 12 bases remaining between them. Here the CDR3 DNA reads TGTGCCAGCAGCCCGAAGACGGCGAATTCACCCCTCCACTTT. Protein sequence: CASSPKTANSPLHF.

The CDR3 sequence is CASSFTQGGTEAFF. For the CDR3, the DNA is TGTGCCAGCAGCTTCACGCAGGGTGGAACTGAAGCTTTCTTT. The chain is built from TRBV5-6 and TRBJ1-1; a possible D gene is TRBD1 (5 bases). The CDR3 spans 14 residues. The V end lost 2 bases, the J end lost 5 bases, and 13 bases lay between the germline ends. Germline V gene sequence: CDR1 SGHDT, CDR2 YYEEEE.

The CDR3 region is CAISVSGLARDEQYF. The CDR3 bases are TGTGCCATCAGTGTATCGGGACTAGCGAGGGACGAGCAGTACTTC. The rearrangement uses TRBV10-3 and TRBJ2-7; TRBD2 matches 10 bases. Germline V gives CDR1 ENHRY, CDR2 SYGVKD. The junction had 8 bases not matched to a gene; V was cut back by 4 bases and J by 5 bases. The CDR3 spans 15 residues.

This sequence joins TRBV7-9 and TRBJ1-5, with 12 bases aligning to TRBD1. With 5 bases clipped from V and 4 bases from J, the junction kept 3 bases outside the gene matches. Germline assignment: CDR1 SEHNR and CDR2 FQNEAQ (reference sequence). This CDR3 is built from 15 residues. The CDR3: CASSKGQGANQPQHF. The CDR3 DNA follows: TGTGCCAGCAGCAAGGGACAGGGGGCAAATCAGCCCCAGCATTTT.

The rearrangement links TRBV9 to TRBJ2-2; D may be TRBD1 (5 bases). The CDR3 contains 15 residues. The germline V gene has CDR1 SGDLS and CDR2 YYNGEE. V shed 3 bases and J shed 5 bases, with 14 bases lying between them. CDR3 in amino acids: CASSGVPQGTGELFF. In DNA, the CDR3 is TGTGCCAGCAGCGGGGTTCCGCAGGGAACCGGGGAGCTGTTTTTT. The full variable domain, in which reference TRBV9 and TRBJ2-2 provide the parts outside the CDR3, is DSGVTQTPKHLITATGQRVTLRCSPRSGDLSVYWYQQSLDQGLQFLIQYYNGEERAKGNILERFSAQQFPDLHSELNLSSLELGDSALYFCASSGVPQGTGELFFGEGSRLTVL.

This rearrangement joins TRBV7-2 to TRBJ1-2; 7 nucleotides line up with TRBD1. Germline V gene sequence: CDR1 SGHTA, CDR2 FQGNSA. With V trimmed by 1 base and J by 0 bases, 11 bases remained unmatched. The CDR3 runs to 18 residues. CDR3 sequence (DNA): TGTGCCAGCAGCTTAGGACGGGACAGACTCTTTGCTAACTATGGCTACACCTTC. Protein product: CASSLGRDRLFANYGYTF.

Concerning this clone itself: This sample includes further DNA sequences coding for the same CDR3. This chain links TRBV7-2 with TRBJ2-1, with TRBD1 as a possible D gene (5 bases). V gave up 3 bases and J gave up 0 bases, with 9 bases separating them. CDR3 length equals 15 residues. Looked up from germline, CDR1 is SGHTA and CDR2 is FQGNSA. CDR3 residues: CASSFDRSSYNEQFF. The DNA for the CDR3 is TGTGCCAGCAGCTTCGACAGAAGCTCCTACAATGAGCAGTTCTTC. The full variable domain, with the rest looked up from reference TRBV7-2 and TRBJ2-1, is GAGVSQSPSNKVTEKGKDVELRCDPISGHTALYWYRQSLGQGLEFLIYFQGNSAPDKSGLPSDRFSAERTGGSVSTLTIQRTQQEDSAVYLCASSFDRSSYNEQFFGPGTRLTVL.

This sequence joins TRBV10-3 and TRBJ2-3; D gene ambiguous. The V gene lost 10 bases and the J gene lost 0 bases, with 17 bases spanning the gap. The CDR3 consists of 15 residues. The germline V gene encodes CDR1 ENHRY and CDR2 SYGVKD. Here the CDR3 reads CATDPKPASTDTQYF. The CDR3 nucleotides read TGTGCCACCGATCCCAAACCTGCGAGCACAGATACGCAGTATTTT.

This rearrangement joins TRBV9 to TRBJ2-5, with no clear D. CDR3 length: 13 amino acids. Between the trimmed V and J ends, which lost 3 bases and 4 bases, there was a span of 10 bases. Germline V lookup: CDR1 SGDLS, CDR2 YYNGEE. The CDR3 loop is CASSGRISETQYF. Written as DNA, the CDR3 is TGTGCCAGCAGCGGCAGGATTTCAGAGACCCAGTACTTC. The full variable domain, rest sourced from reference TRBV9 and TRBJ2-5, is DSGVTQTPKHLITATGQRVTLRCSPRSGDLSVYWYQQSLDQGLQFLIQYYNGEERAKGNILERFSAQQFPDLHSELNLSSLELGDSALYFCASSGRISETQYFGPGTRLLVL.

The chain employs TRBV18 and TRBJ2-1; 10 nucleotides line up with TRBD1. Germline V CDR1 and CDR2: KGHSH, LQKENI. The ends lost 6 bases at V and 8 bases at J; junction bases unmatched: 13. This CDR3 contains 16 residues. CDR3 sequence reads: CASSLNRQGAGDEQFF. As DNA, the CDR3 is TGTGCCAGCTCCCTTAACAGACAGGGGGCAGGGGATGAGCAGTTCTTC.

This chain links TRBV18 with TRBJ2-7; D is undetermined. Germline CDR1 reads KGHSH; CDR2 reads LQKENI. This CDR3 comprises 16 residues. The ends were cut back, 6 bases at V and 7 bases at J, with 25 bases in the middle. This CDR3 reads CASSPPNDGLLREQYF. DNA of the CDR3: TGTGCCAGCTCTCCCCCTAACGACGGCCTATTACGAGAGCAGTACTTC.

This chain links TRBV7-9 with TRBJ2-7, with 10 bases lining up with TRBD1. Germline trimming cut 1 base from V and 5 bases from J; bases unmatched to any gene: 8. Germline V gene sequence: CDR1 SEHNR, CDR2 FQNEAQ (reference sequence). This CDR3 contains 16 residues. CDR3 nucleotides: TGTGCCAGCAGCTTAGAAGGGACAGGGGTTTTAGACGAGCAGTACTTC. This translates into CASSLEGTGVLDEQYF.

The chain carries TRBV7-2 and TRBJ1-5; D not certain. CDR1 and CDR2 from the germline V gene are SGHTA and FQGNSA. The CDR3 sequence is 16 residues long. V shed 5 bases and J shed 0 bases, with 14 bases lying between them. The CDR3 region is CASSRRADNSNQPQHF. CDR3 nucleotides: TGTGCCAGCAGCCGGCGGGCAGACAATAGCAATCAGCCCCAGCATTTT.

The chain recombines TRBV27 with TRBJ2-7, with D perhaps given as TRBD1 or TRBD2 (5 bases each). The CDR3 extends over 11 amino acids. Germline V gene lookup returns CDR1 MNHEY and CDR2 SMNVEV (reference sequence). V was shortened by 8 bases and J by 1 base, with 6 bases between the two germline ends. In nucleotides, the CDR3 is TGTGCCAGCGGGGGATCCTACGAGCAGTACTTC. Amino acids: CASGGSYEQYF.

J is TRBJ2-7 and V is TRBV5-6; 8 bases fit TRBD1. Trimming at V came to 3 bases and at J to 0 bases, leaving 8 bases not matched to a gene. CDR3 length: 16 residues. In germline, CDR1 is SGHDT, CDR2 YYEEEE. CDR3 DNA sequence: TGTGCCAGCAGCTGGTTGTCAGGGGGCAGCTCCTACGAGCAGTACTTC. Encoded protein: CASSWLSGGSSYEQYF.

CDR3 amino acids: CAISESPRGSDYEQYF. The CDR3 nucleotides are TGTGCCATCAGTGAGTCACCCCGGGGGTCGGACTACGAGCAGTACTTC. V is TRBV10-3 and J is TRBJ2-7, with TRBD2 as a possible D gene (6 bases). The germline CDR1 and CDR2 sequences are ENHRY and SYGVKD. V was pared by 0 bases and J by 3 bases, with 15 bases between. The CDR3 is 16 residues long.

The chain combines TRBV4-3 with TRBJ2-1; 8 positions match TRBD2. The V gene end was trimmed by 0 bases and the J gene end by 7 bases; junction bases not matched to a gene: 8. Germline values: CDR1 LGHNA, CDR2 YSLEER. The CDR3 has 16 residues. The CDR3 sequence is CASSQDSAGGRNEQFF. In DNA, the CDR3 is TGCGCCAGCAGCCAAGATAGCGCGGGAGGCCGAAATGAGCAGTTCTTC.

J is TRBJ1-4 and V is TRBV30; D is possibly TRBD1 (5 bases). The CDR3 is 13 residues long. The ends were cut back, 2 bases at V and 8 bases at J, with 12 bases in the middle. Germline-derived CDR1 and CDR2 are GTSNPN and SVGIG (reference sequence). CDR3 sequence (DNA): TGTGCCTGGAGTCCCAGGGAGGGGGAAAAACTGTTTTTT. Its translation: CAWSPREGEKLFF.

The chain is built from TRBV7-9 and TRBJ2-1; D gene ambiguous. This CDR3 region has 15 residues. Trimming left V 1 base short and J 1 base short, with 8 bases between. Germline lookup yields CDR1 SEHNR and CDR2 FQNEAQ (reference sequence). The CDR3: CASSLVQVSYNEQFF. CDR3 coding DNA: TGTGCCAGCAGCTTAGTGCAGGTGTCCTACAATGAGCAGTTCTTC.

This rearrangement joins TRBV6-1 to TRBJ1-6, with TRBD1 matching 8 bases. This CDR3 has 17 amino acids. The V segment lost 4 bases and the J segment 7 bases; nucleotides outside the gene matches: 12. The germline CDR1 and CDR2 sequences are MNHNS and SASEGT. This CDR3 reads CASSVRDRPTTNSPLHF. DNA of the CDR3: TGTGCCAGCAGTGTCCGGGACAGGCCCACGACGAATTCACCCCTCCACTTT.

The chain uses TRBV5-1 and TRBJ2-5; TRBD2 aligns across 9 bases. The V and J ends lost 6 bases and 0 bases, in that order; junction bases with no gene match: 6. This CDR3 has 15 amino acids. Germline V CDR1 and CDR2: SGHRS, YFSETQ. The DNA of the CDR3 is TGCGCCAGCACCTTAGCGGGGGAATACCAAGAGACCCAGTACTTC. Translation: CASTLAGEYQETQYF.

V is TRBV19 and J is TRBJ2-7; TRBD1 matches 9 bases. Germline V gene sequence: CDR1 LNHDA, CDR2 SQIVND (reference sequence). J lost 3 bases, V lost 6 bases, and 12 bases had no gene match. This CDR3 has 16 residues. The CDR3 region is CASRAPGQGRGYEQYF. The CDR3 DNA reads TGTGCCAGTAGGGCTCCGGGACAGGGAAGAGGCTACGAGCAGTACTTC. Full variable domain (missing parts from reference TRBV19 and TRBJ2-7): DGGITQSPKYLFRKEGQNVTLSCEQNLNHDAMYWYRQDPGQGLRLIYYSQIVNDFQKGDIAEGYSVSREKKESFPLTVTSAQKNPTAFYLCASRAPGQGRGYEQYFGPGTRLTVT.

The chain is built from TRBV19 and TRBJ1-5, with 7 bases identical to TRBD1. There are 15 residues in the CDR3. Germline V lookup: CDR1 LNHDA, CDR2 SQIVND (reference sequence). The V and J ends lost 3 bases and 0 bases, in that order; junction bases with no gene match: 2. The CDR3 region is CASSITGDSNQPQHF. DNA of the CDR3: TGTGCCAGTAGTATTACAGGGGATAGCAATCAGCCCCAGCATTTT. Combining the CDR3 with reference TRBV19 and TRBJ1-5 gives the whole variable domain DGGITQSPKYLFRKEGQNVTLSCEQNLNHDAMYWYRQDPGQGLRLIYYSQIVNDFQKGDIAEGYSVSREKKESFPLTVTSAQKNPTAFYLCASSITGDSNQPQHFGDGTRLSIL.

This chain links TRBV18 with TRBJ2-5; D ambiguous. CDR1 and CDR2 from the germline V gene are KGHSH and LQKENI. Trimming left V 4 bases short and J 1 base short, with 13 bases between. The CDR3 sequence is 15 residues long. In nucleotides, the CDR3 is TGTGCCAGCTCACTACGCTGGGCAGTCCAAGAGACCCAGTACTTC. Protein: CASSLRWAVQETQYF.

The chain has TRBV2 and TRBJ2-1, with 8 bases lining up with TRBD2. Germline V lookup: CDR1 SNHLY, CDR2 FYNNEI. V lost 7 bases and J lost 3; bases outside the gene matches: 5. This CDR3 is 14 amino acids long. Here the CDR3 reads CASMPGLVYNEQFF. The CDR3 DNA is TGTGCCAGCATGCCGGGACTAGTCTACAATGAGCAGTTCTTC.

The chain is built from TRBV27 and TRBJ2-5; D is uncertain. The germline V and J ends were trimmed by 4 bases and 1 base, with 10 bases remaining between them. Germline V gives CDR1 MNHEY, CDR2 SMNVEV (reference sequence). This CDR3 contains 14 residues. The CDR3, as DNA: TGTGCCAGCAGTTCTTATGTCTCCCAAGAGACCCAGTACTTC. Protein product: CASSSYVSQETQYF.

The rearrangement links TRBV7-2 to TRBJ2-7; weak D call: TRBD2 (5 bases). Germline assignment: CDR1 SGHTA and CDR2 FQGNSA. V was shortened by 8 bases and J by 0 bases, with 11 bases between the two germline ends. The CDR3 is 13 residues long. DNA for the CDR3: TGTGCCAGCTGTCGGGGTTACTCCTACGAGCAGTACTTC. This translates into CASCRGYSYEQYF. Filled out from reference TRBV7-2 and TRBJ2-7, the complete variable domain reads GAGVSQSPSNKVTEKGKDVELRCDPISGHTALYWYRQSLGQGLEFLIYFQGNSAPDKSGLPSDRFSAERTGGSVSTLTIQRTQQEDSAVYLCASCRGYSYEQYFGPGTRLTVT.